Below are 27 T cell receptor beta chains sequenced from a single sample in a study of T-cell reconstitution after alpha-beta-depleted transplantation in children. Molecular barcoding with unique molecular identifiers was used for the TCRbeta library. MiXCR, applied by TCRdb to the PCR reads, yields one record per CDR3 protein. The sample lists 600,000 to 700,000 distinct CDR3 sequences; less than 15% were seen once. Source: PBMCs, taken before TCRalphabeta/CD19-depleted stem cell transplant. The receptor set was obtained from a girl aged 2-10 years with congenital amegakaryocytic thrombocytopenia, due to receive a stem cell transplant.

The table lists this clonotype with many counts. V usage is TRBV5-1 and J usage is TRBJ1-2; TRBD1 might be the D (6 bases). CDR3 length: 14 residues. CDR1 is SGHRS, CDR2 YFSETQ, per germline. Trimming took off 4 bases at V and 0 bases at J, with 10 bases between the two ends. CDR3 bases: TGCGCCAGCAGCAAGGACAGATCTAACTATGGCTACACCTTC. This codes for CASSKDRSNYGYTF.

Comments on this clonotype: With a much larger clone just one base away, this may be a read error. The rearrangement uses TRBV7-9 and TRBJ2-1; D not resolved. From germline, CDR1 is SEHNR and CDR2 FQNEAQ (reference sequence). CDR3 length: 16 residues. CDR3 sequence reads: CASSLVRLFRVNEQLF. For the CDR3, the DNA is TGTGCCAGCAGCTTAGTGCGCCTATTTCGGGTCAATGAGCAGTTGTTC.

This sequence joins TRBV12-3 or TRBV12-4 and TRBJ1-6, with 9 bases aligning to TRBD1. The CDR3 runs to 12 residues. V shed 5 bases, J shed 13 bases, and the junction held 3 bases outside the gene matches. CDR3 sequence (DNA): TGTGCCAGCAGTCCCGGGACAGGGCCCCTCCACTTT. Translation: CASSPGTGPLHF.

This clonotype was observed a few times. The genes are TRBV12-3 or TRBV12-4 and TRBJ2-5, with a tentative D call TRBD2 (7 bases). CDR3 size: 15 residues. The V gene lost 7 bases and the J gene lost 5 bases, with 20 bases spanning the gap. CDR3 DNA: TGTGCCAGCACCCCGGGGGGCGGGGAGGGGGAGACCCAGTACTTC. Residues: CASTPGGGEGETQYF.

This clonotype occurred many times. The chain is built from TRBV24-1 and TRBJ2-2; weak D call: TRBD1 (5 bases). The germline V gene has CDR1 KGHDR and CDR2 SFDVKD. Between the trimmed V and J ends, which lost 9 bases and 4 bases, there was a span of 14 bases. CDR3 length equals 14 residues. The CDR3 DNA reads TGTGCCACCGGTCAGGGAAGGAGCACCGGGGAGCTGTTTTTT. It codes for CATGQGRSTGELFF.

There are many counts of this clonotype. The chain employs TRBV11-2 and TRBJ1-1; 8 bases are a match to TRBD1. This CDR3 is 15 amino acids long. Trimming removed 5 bases from V and 0 bases from J; junction bases left unmatched: 5. Germline CDR1 SGHAT, CDR2 FQNNGV. CDR3 residues: CASSPRQGMNTEAFF. The CDR3 DNA is TGTGCCAGCAGCCCGCGACAGGGGATGAACACTGAAGCTTTCTTT.

The sample holds one count of this clonotype. The rearrangement links TRBV6-2 or TRBV6-3 to TRBJ2-5, with D possibly TRBD2 on 6 matching bases. CDR1 and CDR2 from the germline V gene are MNHEY and SVGEGT. There are 20 residues in the CDR3. Trimming cost V 7 bases and J 1 base, with 31 bases left between them. The chain's CDR3 is CASTNGRKLLPRDSQETQYF. The DNA for the CDR3 is TGTGCCAGCACCAATGGACGGAAACTACTCCCAAGGGACTCCCAAGAGACCCAGTACTTC.

This clonotype was recorded a few times. V and J are TRBV12-3 or TRBV12-4 and TRBJ2-3, with TRBD2 matching 7 bases. The CDR3 covers 15 residues. V was clipped by 1 base and J by 8 bases; unmatched bases: 9. Written as DNA, the CDR3 is TGTGCCAGCAGTTTAGAGCTACCCAGGGAGGGTACGCAGTATTTT. Its protein product is CASSLELPREGTQYF.

This clonotype was observed at least ten times. The V and J genes are TRBV20-1 and TRBJ1-1; no reliable D call. The CDR3 extends over 15 amino acids. The germline V and J ends were trimmed by 3 bases and 0 bases, with 14 bases remaining between them. Germline V gene lookup returns CDR1 DFQATT and CDR2 SNEGSKA (reference sequence). CDR3 protein: CSARMGRTMNTEAFF. The CDR3 bases are TGCAGTGCTAGGATGGGCAGAACCATGAACACTGAAGCTTTCTTT.

This clonotype has ten or more counts. The chain recombines TRBV29-1 with TRBJ1-1, with 7 positions matching TRBD1. The junction had 13 bases not matched to a gene; V was cut back by 7 bases and J by 8 bases. The CDR3 runs to 13 residues. Germline V CDR1 and CDR2: SQVTM, ANQGSEA. The CDR3, as DNA: TGCAGCGCCAAGACAGGGTCTGCCGGGGAAGCTTTCTTT. It is translated as CSAKTGSAGEAFF.

This clonotype showed up many times. V and J are TRBV5-1 and TRBJ2-7; the D call may be TRBD1 or TRBD2 (5 bases each). V dropped 2 bases and J dropped 2 bases, with 11 bases sitting between them. The CDR3 is 14 amino acids. Germline-derived CDR1 and CDR2 are SGHRS and YFSETQ. CDR3 nucleotides: TGCGCCAGCAGCTTCGGGGACGGAACCTACGAGCAGTACTTC. This gives the protein CASSFGDGTYEQYF.

This rearrangement joins TRBV20-1 to TRBJ2-1; D call uncertain. The CDR3 length is 12 residues. Trimming left V 3 bases short and J 2 bases short, with 5 bases between. Germline V lookup: CDR1 DFQATT, CDR2 SNEGSKA (reference sequence). CDR3 amino acids: CSARVPYNEQFF. DNA of the CDR3: TGCAGTGCTAGGGTCCCCTACAATGAGCAGTTCTTC.

The J gene is TRBJ1-2, the V gene TRBV7-2, with 7 bases matching TRBD1. Looked up from germline, CDR1 is SGHTA and CDR2 is FQGNSA. The CDR3 is 16 residues long. V shed 1 base, J shed 5 bases, and the junction held 10 bases outside the gene matches. As DNA, the CDR3 is TGTGCCAGCAGCTTAGAGTACAGGGGAGAAGCGTATGGCTACACCTTC. It is translated as CASSLEYRGEAYGYTF.

This clonotype was picked up a small number of times. J is TRBJ2-3 and V is TRBV11-2; no reliable D call. The CDR3 spans 16 residues. Germline lookup yields CDR1 SGHAT and CDR2 FQNNGV. V dropped 1 base and J dropped 4 bases, with 15 bases sitting between them. CDR3 region: CASSLVVRPSPDTQYF. CDR3 bases: TGTGCCAGCAGCTTAGTCGTGAGGCCCAGCCCAGATACGCAGTATTTT.

The rearrangement joins TRBV11-2 to TRBJ1-1; 8 nucleotides line up with TRBD1. Looked up from germline, CDR1 is SGHAT and CDR2 is FQNNGV. The CDR3 is 13 residues long. Trimming removed 1 base from V and 8 bases from J; junction bases left unmatched: 3. The CDR3, as DNA: TGTGCCAGCAGCTTAGTCCGACAGGGGGAAGCTTTCTTT. It codes for CASSLVRQGEAFF.

The rearrangement uses TRBV29-1 and TRBJ2-3; a possible D gene is TRBD2 (6 bases). Trimming stripped 1 base from V and 6 bases from J, with 17 bases between. The CDR3 is made up of 15 amino acids. Germline CDR1 reads SQVTM; CDR2 reads ANQGSEA. In nucleotides, the CDR3 is TGCAGCGTTGAAGCAGTTAGCGGACTTGGGGATACGCAGTATTTT. It translates to CSVEAVSGLGDTQYF.

This clonotype has at least ten counts. This chain links TRBV12-3 or TRBV12-4 with TRBJ1-2; 8 positions match TRBD1. J lost 3 bases, V lost 3 bases, and 3 bases had no gene match. CDR3 size: 14 residues. The CDR3 region has the DNA TGTGCCAGCAGTTTGGCCAGGGGGCACTATGGCTACACCTTC. It codes for CASSLARGHYGYTF.

This clonotype has ten or more counts. This chain uses TRBV5-1 with TRBJ2-7; no reliable D call. Germline assignment: CDR1 SGHRS and CDR2 YFSETQ. Trimming removed 4 bases at V and 4 bases at J, with 12 bases between. The CDR3 is 13 amino acids. The CDR3 spells CASSVGSMYEQYF. CDR3 in DNA: TGCGCCAGCAGCGTGGGATCCATGTACGAGCAGTACTTC.

This clonotype was detected many times. The V call is TRBV10-1, the J call TRBJ2-3, with TRBD2 as a possible D gene (5 bases). Looked up from germline, CDR1 is WNHNN and CDR2 is SYGVQD (reference sequence). Trimming left V 5 bases short and J 2 bases short, with 8 bases between. The CDR3 sequence is 13 residues long. The CDR3 loop reads CASSQRITDTQYF. Here the CDR3 DNA reads TGCGCCAGCAGTCAGCGGATCACAGATACGCAGTATTTT.

This chain uses TRBV6-5 with TRBJ2-1; 9 positions match TRBD1. There are 17 residues in the CDR3. The junction had 8 bases not matched to a gene; V was cut back by 0 bases and J by 5 bases. Germline V gives CDR1 MNHEY, CDR2 SVGAGI. CDR3 loop: CASSYSAPGQGDNEQFF. The CDR3 region has the DNA TGTGCCAGCAGTTACTCGGCTCCGGGACAGGGAGACAATGAGCAGTTCTTC.

This clonotype was recorded a few times. The V gene is TRBV7-6, the J gene TRBJ2-1; 12 bases line up with TRBD2. This CDR3 is 20 amino acids long. Germline CDR1 SGHVS, CDR2 FNYEAQ. J gave up 4 bases and V 5 bases, and 18 bases lay outside the gene matches. Here the CDR3 reads CASSPMFSGSTSGRYNEQFF. The CDR3 DNA follows: TGTGCCAGCAGCCCGATGTTCTCGGGTTCTACTAGCGGGAGGTACAATGAGCAGTTCTTC.

This clonotype has only a few counts. The J gene is TRBJ2-1, the V gene TRBV5-1; 8 nucleotides align to TRBD2. Germline V gives CDR1 SGHRS, CDR2 YFSETQ. CDR3 size: 16 residues. V gave up 2 bases and J gave up 3 bases; unmatched junction bases: 7. DNA of the CDR3: TGCGCCAGCAGCTTATTAGCGGGACCCTACTACAATGAGCAGTTCTTC. This translates into CASSLLAGPYYNEQFF.

The chain carries TRBV20-1 and TRBJ2-3; TRBD2 aligns across 9 bases. Germline V gene sequence: CDR1 DFQATT, CDR2 SNEGSKA (reference sequence). This CDR3 is 14 amino acids long. V lost 5 bases to trimming and J lost 3 bases; unmatched junction nucleotides: 6. CDR3 DNA: TGCAGTGCTGACTTAGCGGGAGAGACAGATACGCAGTATTTT. This gives the protein CSADLAGETDTQYF.

The CDR3 DNA follows: TGTGCCAGCAGCATAGCCAGGGGTGATCAGCCCCAGCATTTT. The encoded protein is CASSIARGDQPQHF. The V call is TRBV6-2 or TRBV6-3, the J call TRBJ1-5, with a tentative D call TRBD1 (6 bases). CDR1 MNHEY and CDR2 SVGEGT come from the germline V gene. The CDR3 has 14 amino acids. With 6 bases removed from V and 5 bases from J, the gap between germline ends came to 14 bases.

This clonotype was counted many times. The V and J genes are TRBV29-1 and TRBJ1-1; weak D call: TRBD1 (6 bases). V lost 2 bases and J lost 9, with 13 bases in between. Germline V gene data show CDR1 as SQVTM and CDR2 as ANQGSEA. The CDR3 runs 12 residues. CDR3 in amino acids: CSVETGGAQAFF. As DNA, the CDR3 is TGCAGCGTTGAAACCGGGGGGGCACAAGCTTTCTTT.

In its sample, this clonotype was seen a few times. The rearrangement uses TRBV12-3 or TRBV12-4 and TRBJ2-1; TRBD2 matches at 13 bases. CDR3 length equals 15 residues. V was clipped by 6 bases and J by 9 bases; unmatched bases: 8. CDR3 region: CASRGTSGRAGEQFF. The CDR3 DNA reads as TGTGCCAGCAGAGGAACTAGCGGGAGGGCCGGTGAGCAGTTCTTC.

With regard to this clonotype: Lacking the conserved final phenylalanine or tryptophan, this CDR3 likely reflects a read error. V and J are TRBV5-1 and TRBJ2-1, with 9 bases lining up with TRBD2. The V segment lost 0 bases and the J segment 3 bases; nucleotides outside the gene matches: 1. This CDR3 contains 15 residues. Germline loops: CDR1 SGHRS, CDR2 YFSETQ. The CDR3: CASSLGLADYNEQFL. Written as DNA, the CDR3 is TGCGCCAGCAGCTTGGGACTAGCGGACTACAATGAGCAGTTCCTC.